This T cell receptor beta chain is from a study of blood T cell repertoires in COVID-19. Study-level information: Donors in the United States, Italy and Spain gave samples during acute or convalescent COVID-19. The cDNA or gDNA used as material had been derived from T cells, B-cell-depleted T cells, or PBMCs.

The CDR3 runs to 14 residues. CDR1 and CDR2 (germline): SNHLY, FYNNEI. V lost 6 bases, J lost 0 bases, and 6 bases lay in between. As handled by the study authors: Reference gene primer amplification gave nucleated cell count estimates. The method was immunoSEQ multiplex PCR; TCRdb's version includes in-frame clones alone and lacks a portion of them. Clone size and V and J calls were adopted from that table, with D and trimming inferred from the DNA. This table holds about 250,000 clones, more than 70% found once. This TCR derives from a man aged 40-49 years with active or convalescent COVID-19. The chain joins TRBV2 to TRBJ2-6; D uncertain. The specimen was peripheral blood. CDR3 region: CASRERSGANVLTF. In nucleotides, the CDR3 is TGTGCCAGCAGAGAACGCTCTGGGGCCAACGTCCTGACTTTC. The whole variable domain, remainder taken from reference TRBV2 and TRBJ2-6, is EPEVTQTPSHQVTQMGQEVILRCVPISNHLYFYWYRQILGQKVEFLVSFYNNEISEKSEIFDDQFSVERPDGSNFTLKIRSTKLEDSAMYFCASRERSGANVLTFGAGSRLTVL.